Reported below is one T cell receptor (beta chain). These data come from a study of beta chain features in type 1 diabetes. The CDR3 is 12 amino acids. Between the trimmed V and J ends, which lost 7 bases and 12 bases, there was a span of 16 bases. Germline lookup yields CDR1 MDHEN and CDR2 SYDVKM. The entirety of the isolated RNA underwent reverse transcription, so expressed TCRB transcripts were sequenced. Some clones are missing from TCRdb's copy, which holds only in-frame ones; the method was immunoSEQ multiplex PCR. Here the sample spans just over 450,000 clones, roughly 30% being singletons. V usage is TRBV28 and J usage is TRBJ2-1, with D maybe TRBD1 (6 bases). This clonotype originated in a young man in good health. Material for sequencing was naive CD4+ T cells from blood. DNA for the CDR3: TGTGCCAGCAACGTACAGGGCCTACGGCAGTTCTTC. Translating gives CASNVQGLRQFF.